One sample yielded the 13 T cell receptor beta chains listed below, sequenced in a study of blood T cell repertoires in COVID-19. Assay used: immunoSEQ multiplex PCR; TCRdb lists only in-frame clones, some missing. The repertoire holds about 230,000 clones, with 70% to 90% as singletons. Specimen: PBMCs or T cells enriched from blood (not recorded which). These receptors were collected from a woman between 35 and 50 years old with acute COVID-19.

V is TRBV7-9 and J is TRBJ2-5; TRBD1 is a possible D gene (6 bases). CDR1 and CDR2 from the germline V gene are SEHNR and FQNEAQ (reference sequence). The CDR3 totals 19 residues. The ends were cut back, 4 bases at V and 0 bases at J, with 24 bases in the middle. The CDR3 loop is CASSYEAIMGANYQETQYF. CDR3 DNA: TGTGCCAGCAGCTACGAGGCTATAATGGGGGCAAACTACCAAGAGACCCAGTACTTC.

The gene calls are TRBV12-3 or TRBV12-4 and TRBJ1-2, with 9 nucleotides matching TRBD1. The CDR3 contains 12 residues. The V and J ends lost 8 bases and 4 bases, in that order; junction bases with no gene match: 2. The CDR3 region is CASGDRVYGYTF. The DNA for the CDR3 is TGTGCCAGCGGGGACAGGGTCTATGGCTACACCTTC.

The chain uses TRBV7-9 and TRBJ2-3; perhaps TRBD1 as D (7 bases). Per germline, CDR1 SEHNR and CDR2 FQNEAQ (reference sequence). This CDR3 region has 17 residues. V lost 5 bases to trimming and J lost 2 bases, with 20 bases between them. The CDR3: CASSRIFNRGLTDTQYF. CDR3 bases: TGTGCCAGCAGCCGGATCTTCAACAGGGGACTCACAGATACGCAGTATTTT.

The V call is TRBV7-2, the J call TRBJ1-2; perhaps TRBD1 as D (5 bases). This CDR3 comprises 14 residues. V lost 2 bases and J lost 4, with 11 bases in between. Germline CDR1 reads SGHTA; CDR2 reads FQGNSA. The CDR3 sequence is CASSLYGGSYGYTF. CDR3 DNA: TGTGCCAGCAGCTTATACGGGGGGTCCTATGGCTACACCTTC.

The CDR3 loop reads CASSQATGTSVGNTQYF. In DNA form, the CDR3 reads TGTGCCAGCAGTCAAGCCACCGGGACTAGCGTTGGTAATACGCAGTATTTT. The rearrangement uses TRBV7-9 and TRBJ2-3, with 10 positions matching TRBD2. V shed 6 bases and J 7 bases; nucleotides not matched to a gene: 16. This CDR3 is built from 17 residues. From germline, CDR1 is SEHNR and CDR2 FQNEAQ (reference sequence).

The chain uses TRBV27 and TRBJ2-3, with TRBD2 matching 10 bases. J lost 0 bases, V lost 6 bases, and 6 bases had no gene match. The CDR3 spans 16 residues. The germline CDR1 and CDR2 sequences are MNHEY and SMNVEV (reference sequence). The DNA for the CDR3 is TGTGCCAGCAGAATTAGGACTAGCGGAAGCACAGATACGCAGTATTTT. Its translation is CASRIRTSGSTDTQYF.

V usage is TRBV5-4 and J usage is TRBJ1-2; 9 bases map to TRBD1. V gave up 2 bases and J gave up 8 bases; unmatched junction bases: 7. This CDR3 is built from 14 residues. Germline V gene data show CDR1 as SGHNT and CDR2 as YYREEE (reference sequence). CDR3 in amino acids: CASSLQGASDGYTF. The CDR3 coding sequence is TGTGCCAGCAGCTTACAGGGGGCTAGCGACGGCTACACCTTC. Full variable domain (outside the CDR3, taken from reference TRBV5-4 and TRBJ1-2): ETGVTQSPTHLIKTRGQQVTLRCSSQSGHNTVSWYQQALGQGPQFIFQYYREEENGRGNFPPRFSGLQFPNYSSELNVNALELDDSALYLCASSLQGASDGYTFGSGTRLTVV.

The chain couples TRBV25-1 to TRBJ1-6, with TRBD1 matching 9 bases. The V gene end was trimmed by 6 bases and the J gene end by 5 bases; junction bases not matched to a gene: 8. The CDR3 sequence is 16 residues long. The germline V gene encodes CDR1 MGHDK and CDR2 SYGVNS. The CDR3 DNA sequence: TGTGCCAGCAGCCCGTCCGGGACAGGGAATAATTCACCCCTCCACTTT. It is translated as CASSPSGTGNNSPLHF. The full variable domain, completed using reference TRBV25-1 and TRBJ1-6, is EADIYQTPRYLVIGTGKKITLECSQTMGHDKMYWYQQDPGMELHLIHYSYGVNSTEKGDLSSESTVSRIRTEHFPLTLESARPSHTSQYLCASSPSGTGNNSPLHFGNGTRLTVT.

This clone came up once. CDR3: CASSLRQAVTTEAFF. The CDR3 region has the DNA TGTGCCAGCAGCCTCAGACAGGCGGTGACCACTGAAGCTTTCTTT. The chain uses TRBV27 and TRBJ1-1, with D possibly TRBD1 on 6 matching bases. V lost 6 bases and J lost 4, with 18 bases in between. Per the germline V gene, CDR1 is MNHEY and CDR2 is SMNVEV (reference sequence). There are 15 residues in the CDR3.

The chain is built from TRBV29-1 and TRBJ2-1, with 12 bases lining up with TRBD2. The germline V gene encodes CDR1 SQVTM and CDR2 ANQGSEA. With V trimmed by 0 bases and J by 3 bases, 6 bases remained unmatched. The CDR3 contains 17 residues. The CDR3 is CSVEDPWTSGIYNEQFF. The CDR3 bases are TGCAGCGTTGAAGATCCTTGGACTAGCGGGATCTACAATGAGCAGTTCTTC.

J is TRBJ1-3 and V is TRBV9, with D possibly TRBD1 on 5 matching bases. This CDR3 contains 16 residues. CDR1 and CDR2 (germline): SGDLS, YYNGEE. V was clipped by 1 base and J by 0 bases, with 11 bases between them. The CDR3 region is CASSVSRQSSGNTIYF. The CDR3 DNA sequence: TGTGCCAGCAGCGTATCCCGACAGAGCTCTGGAAACACCATATATTTT.

This chain joins TRBV10-2 and TRBJ2-1, with 11 positions matching TRBD2. The V and J ends lost 2 bases and 6 bases, in that order; junction bases with no gene match: 3. The CDR3 runs to 15 residues. Germline V lookup: CDR1 WSHSY, CDR2 SAAADI. CDR3 amino acids: CASSEVAGGLNEQFF. CDR3 DNA: TGCGCCAGCAGTGAGGTAGCGGGAGGGCTCAATGAGCAGTTCTTC.

This chain joins TRBV7-9 and TRBJ2-1; 9 bases are a match to TRBD1. Germline-derived CDR1 and CDR2 are SEHNR and FQNEAQ (reference sequence). Trimming cost V 5 bases and J 6 bases; bases outside gene matches: 8. CDR3 length: 15 amino acids. CDR3 residues: CASSQGTGRGNEQFF. The CDR3 nucleotides read TGTGCCAGCAGCCAAGGGACAGGGAGAGGCAATGAGCAGTTCTTC.